The source of this T cell receptor beta chain is a study of tumor and adjacent non-tumor tissue in lung cancer. The wider study: Patients comprised roughly 12 adenocarcinoma, a couple of squamous cell carcinoma and 1 small cell lung cancer. Aged about 31 to 80 years, patients included fewer than 11 men and 4 or 5 women with stage I to III disease.

Three rounds of nested PCR, following a modified ARM-PCR protocol, produced the TCRbeta library. TCRdb re-called the multiplex PCR reads with MiXCR, one entry per CDR3 protein. The sample has about 50,000 distinct CDR3 sequences, 74% seen once. The template was RNA from unsorted bulk tissue. This non-tumor lung sample came from over 3 cm beyond the tumor edge. Comments on this clonotype: Just one base apart from a much larger clone, this may be a read error.

Sequencing input: distant non-tumor lung tissue. This sequence originates from a woman aged 60-75 years with non-small cell lung cancer.

Here the CDR3 reads CTSSLARGPLPDTQYF. The CDR3 DNA is TGTACCAGCAGCTTAGCGAGGGGACCACTTCCAGATACGCAGTATTTT. The rearrangement uses TRBV7-9 and TRBJ2-3, with D perhaps assigned TRBD1 or TRBD2 (5 bases each). Germline V gene data show CDR1 as SEHNR and CDR2 as FQNEAQ (reference sequence). The CDR3 consists of 16 residues.